The 21 T cell receptor beta chains in this list originate from one sample, sequenced in a study of CD8 T cells in ankylosing spondylitis (dated by TCRdb to about 2017). On the study overall, not on this receptor specifically: Blood from ankylosing spondylitis patients appeared to be characterized by a TCR beta motif made up of about 8 highly homologous amino acid variants.

The method behind the library was 5' RACE. This sample was sequenced with an Illumina HiSeq 2500. The raw public data were reprocessed by TCRdb itself: fastp quality trimming at Q25, MiXCR clonotype calling, in-frame beta chains only. Rows merge per CDR3 protein into single entries with the most common DNA and genes. Within this sample are 800,000 to 900,000 distinct CDR3 sequences, with approximately 10% of them counted one time only. 0.45% to 0.6% of the sample is held by the ten biggest clonotypes. These receptors lack a known antigen. Input material: blood, either unsorted or a sorted T cell fraction (not recorded which). Receptor source: a male donor with ankylosing spondylitis.

V is TRBV7-2 and J is TRBJ2-3; D is unclear. Trimming shortened V by 5 bases and J by 2 bases, and 17 bases separated the two germline ends. This CDR3 is built from 16 residues. In germline, CDR1 is SGHTA, CDR2 FQGNSA. Here the CDR3 reads CASSPQSRSSTDTQYF. The CDR3 DNA follows: TGTGCCAGCAGCCCCCAGTCTAGGTCATCCACAGATACGCAGTATTTT.

The rearrangement joins TRBV2 to TRBJ1-4, with D perhaps matching TRBD1 (6 bases). Germline V CDR1 and CDR2: SNHLY, FYNNEI. This CDR3 contains 14 residues. Between the trimmed V and J ends, which lost 4 bases and 8 bases, there was a span of 14 bases. In DNA form, the CDR3 reads TGTGCCAGCAGTGCCCGGGGGCCGGGAGAAAAACTGTTTTTT. Translating gives CASSARGPGEKLFF. The entire variable domain, with the rest obtained from reference TRBV2 and TRBJ1-4, is as follows: EPEVTQTPSHQVTQMGQEVILRCVPISNHLYFYWYRQILGQKVEFLVSFYNNEISEKSEIFDDQFSVERPDGSNFTLKIRSTKLEDSAMYFCASSARGPGEKLFFGSGTQLSVL.

The J gene is TRBJ2-2, the V gene TRBV7-2, with 9 positions matching TRBD1. Trimming at V came to 6 bases and at J to 4 bases, leaving 6 bases not matched to a gene. The CDR3 runs 15 residues. From germline, CDR1 is SGHTA and CDR2 FQGNSA. The CDR3 region is CASRTGTGTTGELFF. The CDR3, as DNA: TGTGCCAGCAGGACCGGGACAGGGACCACCGGGGAGCTGTTTTTT.

The CDR3: CASSRGSTGGRTPLHF. In DNA form, the CDR3 reads TGTGCCAGCAGCCGAGGCTCTACAGGGGGTAGGACACCCCTCCACTTT. This chain connects TRBV7-2 to TRBJ1-6, with 8 bases matching TRBD1. The germline V gene has CDR1 SGHTA and CDR2 FQGNSA. With V trimmed by 5 bases and J by 11 bases, 14 bases remained unmatched. The CDR3 runs to 16 residues.

This chain connects TRBV20-1 to TRBJ1-2, with D perhaps TRBD1 (5 bases). The ends were cut back, 5 bases at V and 4 bases at J, with 17 bases in the middle. Germline CDR1 DFQATT, CDR2 SNEGSKA (reference sequence). This CDR3 has 14 amino acids. The chain's CDR3 is CSARPPGGGYGYTF. Here the CDR3 DNA reads TGCAGTGCTCGGCCGCCGGGTGGGGGCTATGGCTACACCTTC.

V and J are TRBV20-1 and TRBJ2-7; unclear D gene. The germline V gene encodes CDR1 DFQATT and CDR2 SNEGSKA (reference sequence). V was trimmed by 1 base and J by 4 bases, leaving 11 bases between them. This CDR3 has 13 amino acids. The CDR3 coding sequence is TGCAGTGCTAGAGTGCGCAGTTTTTACGAGCAGTACTTC. This translates into CSARVRSFYEQYF.

This clonotype has only a few counts. A read error may produce the germline difference seen at one junction end. The gene calls are TRBV7-7 and TRBJ2-1; the D gene is possibly TRBD1 (7 bases). CDR3 size: 16 residues. Germline CDR1 reads SSHAT; CDR2 reads FNYEAQ (reference sequence). The CDR3 sequence: CASSLGGGGPYNEQFF. Written as DNA, the CDR3 is TGTGCTAGCAGCTTAGGCGGAGGGGGCCCCTACAATGAGCAGTTCTTC.

The chain has TRBV6-5 and TRBJ1-5, with D uncertain. The V gene's germline CDR1 is MNHEY and CDR2 SVGAGI. V lost 2 bases and J lost 3, with 5 bases in between. The CDR3 loop spans 13 amino acids. This chain's CDR3 is CASSYDPNQPQHF. CDR3 sequence (DNA): TGTGCCAGCAGTTACGACCCCAATCAGCCCCAGCATTTT.

The rearrangement uses TRBV7-9 and TRBJ2-7; D unresolved. Between the trimmed V and J ends, which lost 0 bases and 7 bases, there was a span of 13 bases. The CDR3 spans 14 residues. CDR1 is SEHNR and CDR2 is FQNEAQ in the germline V gene (reference sequence). The CDR3 region is CASSLARLRSEQYF. The CDR3 DNA sequence: TGTGCCAGCAGCTTAGCGCGGCTCAGGTCAGAGCAGTACTTC.

This clonotype showed up just a few times. The rearrangement joins TRBV4-2 to TRBJ1-1; a weak D match, TRBD1 (5 bases). Germline V gives CDR1 LGHNA, CDR2 YNFKEQ. V lost 0 bases to trimming and J lost 0 bases, with 14 bases between them. The CDR3 spans 17 residues. The CDR3 coding sequence is TGTGCCAGCAGCCAAGATATAAGGGGAGGGGTGAACACTGAAGCTTTCTTT. It translates to CASSQDIRGGVNTEAFF.

This clonotype was found many times. The chain recombines TRBV7-2 with TRBJ2-7; 7 bases are a match to TRBD2. V lost 0 bases and J lost 0; bases outside the gene matches: 2. The CDR3 totals 15 residues. Germline V CDR1 and CDR2: SGHTA, FQGNSA. CDR3 loop: CASSLARGSSYEQYF. The DNA for the CDR3 is TGTGCCAGCAGCTTAGCGCGGGGGAGCTCCTACGAGCAGTACTTC.

There are many counts of this clonotype. The chain uses TRBV6-2 or TRBV6-3 and TRBJ2-3; D remains ambiguous. Germline values: CDR1 MNHEY, CDR2 SVGEGT. CDR3 length equals 14 residues. Trimming took off 4 bases at V and 1 base at J, with 9 bases between the two ends. The CDR3 DNA sequence: TGTGCCAGCAGTTCCAGGCGCGGCACAGATACGCAGTATTTT. This sequence encodes CASSSRRGTDTQYF.

This sequence joins TRBV7-2 and TRBJ2-3; D tentatively fits TRBD1 or TRBD2 (5 bases each). Per germline, CDR1 SGHTA and CDR2 FQGNSA. The CDR3 has 16 amino acids. V lost 1 base to trimming and J lost 4 bases, with 15 bases between them. CDR3 residues: CASSLGVARGPDTQYF. CDR3 sequence (DNA): TGTGCCAGCAGCTTAGGAGTCGCGAGGGGTCCAGATACGCAGTATTTT. Filled out from reference TRBV7-2 and TRBJ2-3, the complete variable domain reads GAGVSQSPSNKVTEKGKDVELRCDPISGHTALYWYRQSLGQGLEFLIYFQGNSAPDKSGLPSDRFSAERTGGSVSTLTIQRTQQEDSAVYLCASSLGVARGPDTQYFGPGTRLTVL.

In this sample, this clonotype turned up a few times. The chain recombines TRBV20-1 with TRBJ2-5; 9 bases line up with TRBD1. Germline assignment: CDR1 DFQATT and CDR2 SNEGSKA (reference sequence). This CDR3 contains 14 residues. The trim removed 5 bases at V and 3 bases at J, leaving 7 bases unmatched. CDR3 nucleotide sequence: TGCAGTGCTCACCGGACAGGGGCGAAAGAGACCCAGTACTTC. This translates into CSAHRTGAKETQYF.

In this sample, this clonotype turned up a few times. V usage is TRBV5-6 and J usage is TRBJ2-1, with D perhaps given as TRBD1 or TRBD2 (5 bases each). The CDR3 is made up of 14 amino acids. Between the trimmed V and J ends, which lost 1 base and 4 bases, there was a span of 9 bases. The germline CDR1 and CDR2 sequences are SGHDT and YYEEEE. CDR3 in DNA: TGTGCCAGCAGCTTGACGGGGCAATACAATGAGCAGTTCTTC. Its protein product is CASSLTGQYNEQFF.

Ten or more counts support this clonotype. This chain joins TRBV29-1 and TRBJ2-3, with 8 bases that match TRBD2. Germline loops: CDR1 SQVTM, CDR2 ANQGSEA. V gave up 6 bases and J gave up 0 bases; unmatched junction bases: 5. This CDR3 contains 14 residues. CDR3 coding DNA: TGCAGCGTGATAGCGGGGCCTAGCACAGATACGCAGTATTTT. Translated: CSVIAGPSTDTQYF.

The chain recombines TRBV10-3 with TRBJ2-3, with D possibly matching TRBD2 (5 bases). This CDR3 spans 16 amino acids. Deletions cut 6 bases from V and 0 bases from J, with 16 bases between. Germline lookup yields CDR1 ENHRY and CDR2 SYGVKD. CDR3 residues: CAIRSPGGGSTDTQYF. CDR3 DNA sequence: TGTGCCATCAGATCCCCCGGAGGAGGTAGCACAGATACGCAGTATTTT.

The chain is built from TRBV7-2 and TRBJ2-7, with TRBD1 matching over 7 bases. Germline loops: CDR1 SGHTA, CDR2 FQGNSA. V shed 3 bases, J shed 7 bases, and the junction held 9 bases outside the gene matches. The CDR3 consists of 14 residues. The CDR3 sequence is CASSLGIDRVEQYF. Here the CDR3 DNA reads TGTGCCAGCAGCTTGGGAATCGACAGGGTGGAGCAGTACTTC. Using reference TRBV7-2 and TRBJ2-7 for the parts outside the CDR3, the full variable domain is GAGVSQSPSNKVTEKGKDVELRCDPISGHTALYWYRQSLGQGLEFLIYFQGNSAPDKSGLPSDRFSAERTGGSVSTLTIQRTQQEDSAVYLCASSLGIDRVEQYFGPGTRLTVT.

The chain carries TRBV7-8 and TRBJ2-3, with no clear D. Germline V gene lookup returns CDR1 SGHVS and CDR2 FQNEAQ. V lost 1 base to trimming and J lost 6 bases, with 11 bases between them. The CDR3 length is 14 residues. CDR3 in DNA: TGTGCCAGCAGCTTAGATCCGACCCGGGATACGCAGTATTTT. The encoded protein is CASSLDPTRDTQYF.

The table lists this clonotype with many counts. The chain employs TRBV5-1 and TRBJ2-7; 9 nucleotides align to TRBD1. The trim removed 1 base at V and 7 bases at J, leaving 6 bases unmatched. The CDR3 runs 14 residues. Germline assignment: CDR1 SGHRS and CDR2 YFSETQ. CDR3 sequence: CASSLSQGAGEQYF. CDR3 in DNA: TGCGCCAGCAGCTTGTCACAGGGGGCAGGTGAGCAGTACTTC.

The chain carries TRBV6-5 and TRBJ2-7; 10 positions agree with TRBD2. The V gene end was trimmed by 2 bases and the J gene end by 5 bases; junction bases not matched to a gene: 9. Germline V gives CDR1 MNHEY, CDR2 SVGAGI. The CDR3 is made up of 16 amino acids. DNA for the CDR3: TGTGCCAGCAGTTACCCGCCGGGACTAGCGAAAAACGAGCAGTACTTC. Encoded protein: CASSYPPGLAKNEQYF.